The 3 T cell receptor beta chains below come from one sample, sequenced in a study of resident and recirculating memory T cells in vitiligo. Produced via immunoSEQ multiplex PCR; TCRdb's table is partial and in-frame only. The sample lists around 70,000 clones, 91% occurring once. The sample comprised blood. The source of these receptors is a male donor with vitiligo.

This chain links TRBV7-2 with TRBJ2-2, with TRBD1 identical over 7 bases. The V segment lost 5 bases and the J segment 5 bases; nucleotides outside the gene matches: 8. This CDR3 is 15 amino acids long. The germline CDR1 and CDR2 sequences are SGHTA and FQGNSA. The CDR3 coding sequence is TGTGCCAGCAGCCCCAAACAGGGGCGGACCGGGGAGCTGTTTTTT. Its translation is CASSPKQGRTGELFF.

CDR3 sequence (DNA): TGCAGCGTCCGGGACAGGTTGACTAACTCTGGGGCCAACGTCCTGACTTTC. Amino acid sequence: CSVRDRLTNSGANVLTF. The V call is TRBV29-1, the J call TRBJ2-6, with 8 bases fitting TRBD1. The V gene's germline CDR1 is SQVTM and CDR2 ANQGSEA. The J segment lost 0 bases and the V segment lost 6 bases, leaving 10 bases of the junction unmatched. This CDR3 has 17 residues.

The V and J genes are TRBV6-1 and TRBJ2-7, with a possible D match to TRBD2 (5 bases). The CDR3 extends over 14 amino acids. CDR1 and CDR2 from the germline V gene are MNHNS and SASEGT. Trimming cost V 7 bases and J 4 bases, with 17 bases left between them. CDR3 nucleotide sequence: TGTGCCAGCAATCCTCCCCACCGGGAATACGAGCAGTACTTC. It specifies CASNPPHREYEQYF.